Each of the 11 T cell receptor beta chains below was sequenced from the same sample in a study of cytomegalovirus exposure and HLA in healthy donors (dated by TCRdb to the late 2010s). The library relied on the immunoSEQ multiplex PCR assay. Held by TCRdb, this immuneACCESS table contains in-frame sequences only and omits some clones. Under half of the omission traces to an unresolved V gene where checked; the cause of the rest is unknown. Across this sample there are 300,000 to 400,000 clones, with approximately 85% seen only once. Jointly, the top ten make up around 0.96% of the sample. Material: PBMCs. The receptors derive from a man aged 30 to 39 in good health and CMV-seronegative.

The chain links TRBV7-8 to TRBJ1-2; possibly TRBD1 for D (5 bases). Trimming stripped 1 base from V and 2 bases from J, with 17 bases between. Germline CDR1 and CDR2: SGHVS and FQNEAQ. CDR3 length: 17 amino acids. The CDR3 loop is CASSLEERRGANYGYTF. In nucleotides, the CDR3 is TGTGCCAGCAGCTTAGAGGAGAGGCGGGGCGCAAACTATGGCTACACCTTC. The variable domain in full, completed from reference TRBV7-8 and TRBJ1-2, reads GAGVSQSPRYKVAKRGQDVALRCDPISGHVSLFWYQQALGQGPEFLTYFQNEAQLDKSGLPSDRFFAERPEGSVSTLKIQRTQQEDSAVYLCASSLEERRGANYGYTFGSGTRLTVV.

The V gene is TRBV7-2, the J gene TRBJ2-4; possible D gene TRBD2, 5 bases. The CDR3 has 11 amino acids. V was trimmed by 5 bases and J by 6 bases, leaving 5 bases between them. The germline V gene has CDR1 SGHTA and CDR2 FQGNSA. The CDR3 nucleotides are TGTGCCAGCAGCAGCGGAAACATTCAGTACTTC. Protein: CASSSGNIQYF.

There are a few counts of this clone. The chain recombines TRBV19 with TRBJ1-6, with D perhaps TRBD1 (6 bases). This CDR3 spans 16 amino acids. The germline CDR1 and CDR2 sequences are LNHDA and SQIVND (reference sequence). Trimming pared 3 bases from V and 7 bases from J, leaving 16 bases between. The CDR3 DNA is TGTGCCAGTAGTATCCCTGCAGGGGCATCCAATTCACCCCTCCACTTT. Translating it yields CASSIPAGASNSPLHF.

The V gene is TRBV7-9, the J gene TRBJ1-4; possible D gene TRBD1, 6 bases. CDR1 is SEHNR, CDR2 FQNEAQ, per germline (reference sequence). CDR3 length equals 16 residues. The germline V and J ends were trimmed by 1 base and 6 bases, with 15 bases remaining between them. The CDR3 region is CASSLVRWTEDEKLFF. The CDR3 DNA is TGTGCCAGCAGCTTAGTTCGTTGGACAGAGGATGAAAAACTGTTTTTT. Supplemented by reference TRBV7-9 and TRBJ1-4, the full variable domain reads DTGVSQNPRHKITKRGQNVTFRCDPISEHNRLYWYRQTLGQGPEFLTYFQNEAQLEKSRLLSDRFSAERPKGSFSTLEIQRTEQGDSAMYLCASSLVRWTEDEKLFFGSGTQLSVL.

The rearrangement uses TRBV19 and TRBJ2-7; D is uncertain. The V gene lost 5 bases and the J gene lost 4 bases, with 12 bases spanning the gap. CDR1 and CDR2 from the germline V gene are LNHDA and SQIVND (reference sequence). The CDR3 has 13 residues. Here the CDR3 DNA reads TGTGCCAGTAGTCCGAGCCTCTGGTACGAGCAGTACTTC. Residues: CASSPSLWYEQYF.

The chain combines TRBV11-2 with TRBJ1-1, with a tentative D call TRBD1 (5 bases). Trimming removed 6 bases at V and 5 bases at J, with 13 bases between. Germline lookup yields CDR1 SGHAT and CDR2 FQNNGV. The CDR3 spans 13 residues. The CDR3 DNA is TGTGCCAGCAGGTACCTCGGGGGAACTGAAGCTTTCTTT. Translated: CASRYLGGTEAFF. The full variable domain, completed using reference TRBV11-2 and TRBJ1-1, is EAGVAQSPRYKIIEKRQSVAFWCNPISGHATLYWYQQILGQGPKLLIQFQNNGVVDDSQLPKDRFSAERLKGVDSTLKIQPAKLEDSAVYLCASRYLGGTEAFFGQGTRLTVV.

This rearrangement joins TRBV11-2 to TRBJ1-4, with D tentatively TRBD1 (6 bases). The CDR3 extends over 14 amino acids. V lost 5 bases and J lost 5, with 12 bases in between. Germline-derived CDR1 and CDR2 are SGHAT and FQNNGV. This CDR3 reads CASSPHQGNEKLFF. The CDR3, as DNA: TGTGCCAGCAGCCCCCACCAGGGGAATGAAAAACTGTTTTTT. Based on the CDR3 plus reference TRBV11-2 and TRBJ1-4, the full variable domain is EAGVAQSPRYKIIEKRQSVAFWCNPISGHATLYWYQQILGQGPKLLIQFQNNGVVDDSQLPKDRFSAERLKGVDSTLKIQPAKLEDSAVYLCASSPHQGNEKLFFGSGTQLSVL.

The genes are TRBV11-2 and TRBJ2-7; the match to TRBD2 covers 10 bases. CDR3 length equals 15 residues. Germline CDR1 reads SGHAT; CDR2 reads FQNNGV. J was trimmed by 3 bases and V by 1 base; bases with no gene match: 3. The CDR3 loop is CASSLAVAGGYEQYF. For the CDR3, the DNA is TGTGCCAGCAGCTTAGCCGTAGCGGGGGGCTACGAGCAGTACTTC. The variable domain in full, completed from reference TRBV11-2 and TRBJ2-7, reads EAGVAQSPRYKIIEKRQSVAFWCNPISGHATLYWYQQILGQGPKLLIQFQNNGVVDDSQLPKDRFSAERLKGVDSTLKIQPAKLEDSAVYLCASSLAVAGGYEQYFGPGTRLTVT.

The gene calls are TRBV27 and TRBJ2-3, with D maybe TRBD1 (5 bases). Per the germline V gene, CDR1 is MNHEY and CDR2 is SMNVEV (reference sequence). This CDR3 is 13 amino acids long. V shed 6 bases and J shed 6 bases, with 13 bases lying between them. The chain's CDR3 is CASSPQGVDTQYF. CDR3 bases: TGTGCCAGCAGCCCCCAAGGGGTGGATACGCAGTATTTT.

This rearrangement joins TRBV27 to TRBJ2-3; a weak D match, TRBD1 (6 bases). Looked up from germline, CDR1 is MNHEY and CDR2 is SMNVEV (reference sequence). The ends were cut back, 1 base at V and 4 bases at J, with 15 bases in the middle. The CDR3 totals 16 residues. The CDR3, as DNA: TGTGCCAGCAGTTTATTCTCCAGGGGTGTGTCAGATACGCAGTATTTT. This gives the protein CASSLFSRGVSDTQYF.

The CDR3 DNA reads TGTGCCACAAGGGGGAATAACTATGGCTACACCTTC. Its translation is CATRGNNYGYTF. V is TRBV15 and J is TRBJ1-2; D may be TRBD1 (6 bases). Trimming removed 9 bases from V and 1 base from J, with 9 bases in between. The length of the CDR3 is 12 residues. The germline CDR1 and CDR2 sequences are LNHNV and YYDKDF (reference sequence).